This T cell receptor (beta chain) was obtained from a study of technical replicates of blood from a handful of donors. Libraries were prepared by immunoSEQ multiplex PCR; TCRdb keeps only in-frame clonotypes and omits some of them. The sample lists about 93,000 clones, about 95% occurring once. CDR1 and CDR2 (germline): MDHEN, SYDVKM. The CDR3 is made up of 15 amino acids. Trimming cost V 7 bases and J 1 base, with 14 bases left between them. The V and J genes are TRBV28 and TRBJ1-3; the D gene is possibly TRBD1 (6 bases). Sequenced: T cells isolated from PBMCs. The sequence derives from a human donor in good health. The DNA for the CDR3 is TGTGCCAGCACCCCTCCCGACAGGTCTGGAAACACCATATATTTT. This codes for CASTPPDRSGNTIYF.